At least ten counts were recorded for the clone carrying this T cell receptor beta chain. Its antigen remains unidentified. As handled by the study authors: Clinicopathological groups of papillary thyroid cancer showed CDR3 differences that were used to build a distant-metastasis classifier. Via MiXCR, TCRdb re-called the PCR reads. None of the V and J calls come from the authors' own analysis; TCRdb made them. This table holds about 35,000 clones, approximately 30% found once. This sample is drawn from a study of metastatic and nonmetastatic thyroid tumors. Across the study: Repertoire data that came from the blood and tumor or nodule tissue of malignant and benign thyroid patients were compared.

Overall study results and limits: For both blood and tumor, malignant thyroid tumors reportedly showed significantly higher TCR beta diversity than benign nodules did.

Thyroid surgery was performed in patients who had received no treatment beforehand. Trimming took 6 bases from V and 5 from J, leaving 19 bases between them. The CDR3 covers 16 residues. The TCR sequence derives from a female donor with papillary thyroid cancer or a benign thyroid nodule (not recorded which). Some clones in this sample may be carry-over from other donors' samples. The chain has TRBV12-3 or TRBV12-4 and TRBJ2-2; perhaps TRBD2 as D (7 bases). Sequenced sample: blood. The CDR3 coding sequence is TGTGCCAGCAGGCCTACCGGGGGGCCGCGTACCGGGGAGCTGTTTTTT. Translating it yields CASRPTGGPRTGELFF.